Sequencing of this T cell receptor (beta chain) was carried out in a study of T cell repertoires in cytomegalovirus infection. TCRdb recomputed calls from the reads with MiXCR, one row per CDR3 protein. The sample consists of about 150,000 distinct CDR3 sequences, more than 25% of them appearing once. Worth noting for this clonotype: The antigen remains unidentified.

V was pared by 6 bases and J by 2 bases, with 4 bases of the junction left unmatched. This CDR3 is built from 13 residues. Germline V gene sequence: CDR1 PRHDT, CDR2 FYEKMQ (reference sequence). This sequence joins TRBV13 and TRBJ2-7, with 7 bases that match TRBD1. The specimen comprised CD8+ T cells from cultured PBMCs, sampled from culture after CMV antigen stimulation. The TCR was taken from a human donor in good health (CMV status not recorded). Some clones in this sample may be carry-over from other donors' samples. In DNA form, the CDR3 reads TGTGCCAGCAGTTCACAGGGGACCTACGAGCAGTACTTC. Its protein product is CASSSQGTYEQYF. Using reference TRBV13 and TRBJ2-7 for the parts outside the CDR3, the full variable domain is AAGVIQSPRHLIKEKRETATLKCYPIPRHDTVYWYQQGPGQDPQFLISFYEKMQSDKGSIPDRFSAQQFSDYHSELNMSSLELGDSALYFCASSSQGTYEQYFGPGTRLTVT.